These 3 T cell receptor beta chains came from one sample sequenced in a study of CD8 T cells in ankylosing spondylitis. Study-wide findings and caveats: Blood from ankylosing spondylitis patients appeared to carry a characteristic roughly eight-variant TCR beta motif.

TCRdb passed the 5' RACE reads through MiXCR, listing each CDR3 protein once. The data hold 800,000 to 900,000 distinct CDR3 sequences, with about 10% observed a single time. These receptors' antigens are unknown. The sequencing sample was made of blood, either unsorted or a sorted T cell fraction (not recorded which). The source of these receptors is a male donor with ankylosing spondylitis.

This clonotype was observed a few times. The gene calls are TRBV5-1 and TRBJ2-2, with a possible D match to TRBD2 (7 bases). Germline V gene data show CDR1 as SGHRS and CDR2 as YFSETQ. The V end lost 4 bases, the J end lost 0 bases, and 10 bases lay between the germline ends. The CDR3 is made up of 15 amino acids. The CDR3 DNA is TGCGCCAGCAGCGGGGGGGCTTCGAACACCGGGGAGCTGTTTTTT. Translating gives CASSGGASNTGELFF.

In its sample, this clonotype was seen many times. V gene TRBV20-1 combines with J gene TRBJ2-7; maybe TRBD2 (5 bases). Germline V gene data show CDR1 as DFQATT and CDR2 as SNEGSKA (reference sequence). Trimming removed 2 bases from V and 7 bases from J, with 15 bases in between. The CDR3 covers 13 residues. The CDR3 loop reads CSARNFRGGEQYF. For the CDR3, the DNA is TGCAGTGCTAGAAACTTCCGGGGTGGGGAGCAGTACTTC.

This clonotype has more than one count but fewer than ten. The chain joins TRBV2 to TRBJ2-1; possibly TRBD2 for D (5 bases). CDR1 and CDR2 from the germline V gene are SNHLY and FYNNEI. The CDR3 has 14 residues. V was shortened by 6 bases and J by 0 bases, with 9 bases between the two germline ends. The CDR3 DNA follows: TGTGCCAGCAGGTCCGGGAACTCCTACAATGAGCAGTTCTTC. It encodes CASRSGNSYNEQFF.